Below are 10 T cell receptor beta chains sequenced from a single sample in a study of T cells in Graves' hyperthyroidism and ophthalmopathy. TCR beta CDR3 region amplification was performed from RNA transcripts. With the HTBI primer set, the TCR CDR3 went through a first round of RT-PCR. TCRdb re-called the multiplex PCR reads through MiXCR, storing one row per CDR3 protein. The sample records under 300,000 distinct CDR3 sequences, 25% to 30% being singletons. Material: blood. These receptors were obtained from a man aged 35-49 years with Graves' hyperthyroidism that later progressed to Graves' ophthalmopathy.

The table lists this clonotype with a few counts. A clone one base away is much larger, so this may be a read error. The chain couples TRBV7-6 to TRBJ2-5; D possibly corresponds to TRBD2 (5 bases). Germline CDR1 and CDR2: SGHVS and FNYEAQ. The CDR3 extends over 13 amino acids. V shed 8 bases and J shed 8 bases, with 18 bases lying between them. CDR3 in DNA: TGTGCCAGCTGCCCCGGGCTAGCCGAAACCCAGTACTTC. Its protein is CASCPGLAETQYF.

This clonotype was found many times. The chain links TRBV6-2 or TRBV6-3 to TRBJ2-2; 7 nucleotides match TRBD2. V lost 6 bases to trimming and J lost 1 base; unmatched junction nucleotides: 5. The CDR3 length is 15 residues. CDR1 MNHEY and CDR2 SVGEGT come from the germline V gene. The CDR3 region is CASSPTSKNTGELFF. In DNA form, the CDR3 reads TGTGCCAGCAGCCCGACTAGCAAGAACACCGGGGAGCTGTTTTTT.

There are a few counts of this clonotype. The J gene is TRBJ2-7, the V gene TRBV4-2; 7 positions agree with TRBD2. This CDR3 has 15 amino acids. The V gene's germline CDR1 is LGHNA and CDR2 YNFKEQ. V was clipped by 5 bases and J by 0 bases; unmatched bases: 7. The CDR3 spells CASSKVAGVSYEQYF. CDR3 DNA: TGTGCCAGCAGCAAAGTGGCGGGAGTCTCCTACGAGCAGTACTTC.

The chain recombines TRBV28 with TRBJ2-5; no clear D. Germline CDR1 and CDR2: MDHEN and SYDVKM. V lost 3 bases and J lost 7, with 12 bases in between. The CDR3 contains 13 residues. This CDR3 is CASSFRGSGTQYF. CDR3 in DNA: TGTGCCAGCAGTTTTCGTGGTTCGGGGACCCAGTACTTC.

This clonotype was observed a handful of times. As DNA, the CDR3 is TGTGCCAGCAGCTTAAGTGCGGACCTGAACACTGAAGCTTTCTTT. This translates into CASSLSADLNTEAFF. The V and J genes are TRBV7-2 and TRBJ1-1; D uncertain. The CDR3 consists of 15 residues. CDR1 and CDR2 (germline): SGHTA, FQGNSA. Trimming removed 2 bases from V and 0 bases from J, with 10 bases in between.

The chain is built from TRBV6-1 and TRBJ1-3; TRBD1 might be the D (5 bases). V lost 6 bases, J lost 0 bases, and 15 bases lay in between. The CDR3 covers 16 residues. Per the germline V gene, CDR1 is MNHNS and CDR2 is SASEGT. In DNA, the CDR3 is TGTGCCAGCAGCCAAAGAGTGGGGACCTCTGGAAACACCATATATTTT. Protein: CASSQRVGTSGNTIYF.

In this sample, this clonotype turned up many times. The rearrangement uses TRBV10-2 and TRBJ1-1, with D possibly matching TRBD1 (5 bases). The V end lost 5 bases, the J end lost 1 base, and 11 bases lay between the germline ends. There are 14 residues in the CDR3. Germline CDR1 and CDR2: WSHSY and SAAADI. DNA of the CDR3: TGCGCCAGCAGTACGGGACCCAAGAACACTGAAGCTTTCTTT. It is translated as CASSTGPKNTEAFF.

The chain employs TRBV11-2 and TRBJ1-6; D ambiguous. This CDR3 has 16 residues. V lost 1 base and J lost 5, with 12 bases in between. Germline CDR1 SGHAT, CDR2 FQNNGV. CDR3 in DNA: TGTGCCAGCAGCTTAGTGGTTCGGCGGGATAATTCACCCCTCCACTTT. Translation: CASSLVVRRDNSPLHF.

This clonotype has a count of ten or more. The rearrangement uses TRBV12-3 or TRBV12-4 and TRBJ2-2, with 9 bases lining up with TRBD1. The V segment lost 6 bases and the J segment 4 bases; nucleotides outside the gene matches: 6. CDR3 length: 15 amino acids. The CDR3 region has the DNA TGTGCCAGCAGAGGGGGACAGGGACCCACCGGGGAGCTGTTTTTT. This encodes CASRGGQGPTGELFF.

This clonotype occurred many times. This chain uses TRBV27 with TRBJ2-2; D may correspond to TRBD1 or TRBD2 (5 bases each). CDR3 length equals 13 residues. Deletions cut 3 bases from V and 9 bases from J, with 11 bases between. Per the germline V gene, CDR1 is MNHEY and CDR2 is SMNVEV (reference sequence). The CDR3 nucleotides are TGTGCCAGCAGTTTTGGCCGGGGACGGGAGCTGTTTTTT. This encodes CASSFGRGRELFF.